This T cell receptor (beta chain) was recovered during a study of shared T cell receptors in the human thymus. The table came from immunoSEQ multiplex PCR; TCRdb's copy has only in-frame clones and leaves some out. The data contain some 400,000 clones, 95% of them seen just once; the ten biggest clones take up about 0.02%. Germline lookup yields CDR1 SQVTM and CDR2 ANQGSEA. The CDR3 consists of 14 residues. The V end lost 4 bases, the J end lost 3 bases, and 13 bases lay between the germline ends. Sequenced: thymocytes. The chain has TRBV29-1 and TRBJ1-5; D call uncertain. The sequence derives from a human donor. CDR3 nucleotides: TGCAGCGTTGGTGAATGGGGTATCAATCAGCCCCAGCATTTT. Its translation: CSVGEWGINQPQHF.